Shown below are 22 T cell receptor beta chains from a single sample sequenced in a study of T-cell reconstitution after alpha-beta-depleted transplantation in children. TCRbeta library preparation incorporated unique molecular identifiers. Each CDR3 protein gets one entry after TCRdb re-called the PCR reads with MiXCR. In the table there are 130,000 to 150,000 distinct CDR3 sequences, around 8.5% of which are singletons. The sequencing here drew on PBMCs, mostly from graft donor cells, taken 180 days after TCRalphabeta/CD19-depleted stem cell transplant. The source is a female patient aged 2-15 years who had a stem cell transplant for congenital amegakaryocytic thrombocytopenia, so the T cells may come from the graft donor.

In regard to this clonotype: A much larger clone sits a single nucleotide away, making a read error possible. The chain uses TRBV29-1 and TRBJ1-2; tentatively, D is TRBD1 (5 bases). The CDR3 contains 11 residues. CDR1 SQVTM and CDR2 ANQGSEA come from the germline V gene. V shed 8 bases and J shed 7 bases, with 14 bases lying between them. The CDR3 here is CSLAGNGGYTF. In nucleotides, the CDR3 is TGCAGCCTTGCAGGGAACGGTGGCTACACCTTC.

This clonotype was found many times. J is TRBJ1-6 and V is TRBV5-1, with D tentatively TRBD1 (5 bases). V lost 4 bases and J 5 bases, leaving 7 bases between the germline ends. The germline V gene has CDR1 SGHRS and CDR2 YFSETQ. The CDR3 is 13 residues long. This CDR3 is CASSPTDNSPLHF. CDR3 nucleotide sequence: TGCGCCAGCAGCCCGACAGATAATTCACCCCTCCACTTT.

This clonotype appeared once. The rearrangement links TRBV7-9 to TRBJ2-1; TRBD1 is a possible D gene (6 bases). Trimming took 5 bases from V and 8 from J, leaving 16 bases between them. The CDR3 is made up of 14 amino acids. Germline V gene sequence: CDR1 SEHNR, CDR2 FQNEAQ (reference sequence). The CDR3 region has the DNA TGTGCCAGCAGCCCACGCCCGGACAGCTATGAGCAGTTCTTC. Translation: CASSPRPDSYEQFF.

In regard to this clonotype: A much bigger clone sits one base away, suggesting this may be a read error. The CDR3 sequence: CASSLLRDSCEQYF. CDR3 DNA: TGTGCCAGCAGCTTGTTACGGGACAGCTGCGAGCAGTACTTC. The chain carries TRBV5-4 and TRBJ2-7; TRBD1 matches at 7 bases. The CDR3 runs to 14 residues. The germline CDR1 and CDR2 sequences are SGHNT and YYREEE (reference sequence). V lost 1 base and J lost 6; bases outside the gene matches: 7.

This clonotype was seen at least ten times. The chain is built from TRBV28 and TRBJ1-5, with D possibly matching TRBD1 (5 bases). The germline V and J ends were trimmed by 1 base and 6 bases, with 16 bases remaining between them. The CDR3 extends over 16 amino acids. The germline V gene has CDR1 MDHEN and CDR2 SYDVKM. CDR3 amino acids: CASSLYPGRVGQPQHF. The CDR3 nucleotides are TGTGCCAGCAGTTTATATCCAGGGAGGGTTGGTCAGCCCCAGCATTTT.

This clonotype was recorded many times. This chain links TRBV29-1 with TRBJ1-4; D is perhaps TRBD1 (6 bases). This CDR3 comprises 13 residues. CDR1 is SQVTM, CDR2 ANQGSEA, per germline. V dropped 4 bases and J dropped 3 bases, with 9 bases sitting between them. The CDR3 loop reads CSVADSPNEKLFF. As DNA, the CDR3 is TGCAGCGTTGCGGACAGTCCTAATGAAAAACTGTTTTTT.

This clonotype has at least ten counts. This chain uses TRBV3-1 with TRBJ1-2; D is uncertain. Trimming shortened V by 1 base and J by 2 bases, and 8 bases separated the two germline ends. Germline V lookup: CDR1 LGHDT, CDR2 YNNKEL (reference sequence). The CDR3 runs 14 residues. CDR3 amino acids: CASSQGNGNYGYTF. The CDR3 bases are TGTGCCAGCAGCCAAGGGAACGGGAACTATGGCTACACCTTC.

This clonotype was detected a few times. CDR3 residues: CASSFRARPRKETQYF. In nucleotides, the CDR3 is TGCGCCAGCAGCTTCCGGGCCCGTCCAAGAAAAGAGACCCAGTACTTC. J is TRBJ2-5 and V is TRBV5-1; no definite D call. V lost 2 bases to trimming and J lost 3 bases, with 17 bases between them. Germline lookup yields CDR1 SGHRS and CDR2 YFSETQ. The CDR3 is 16 amino acids. Based on the CDR3 plus reference TRBV5-1 and TRBJ2-5, the full variable domain is KAGVTQTPRYLIKTRGQQVTLSCSPISGHRSVSWYQQTPGQGLQFLFEYFSETQRNKGNFPGRFSGRQFSNSRSEMNVSTLELGDSALYLCASSFRARPRKETQYFGPGTRLLVL.

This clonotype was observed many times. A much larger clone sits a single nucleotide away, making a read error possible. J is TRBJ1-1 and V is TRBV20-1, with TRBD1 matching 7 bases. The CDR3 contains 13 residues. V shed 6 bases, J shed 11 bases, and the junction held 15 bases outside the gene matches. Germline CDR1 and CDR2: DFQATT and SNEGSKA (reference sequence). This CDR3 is CSAQTNRGAWAFF. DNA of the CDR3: TGCAGTGCCCAGACCAACAGGGGCGCCTGGGCTTTCTTT.

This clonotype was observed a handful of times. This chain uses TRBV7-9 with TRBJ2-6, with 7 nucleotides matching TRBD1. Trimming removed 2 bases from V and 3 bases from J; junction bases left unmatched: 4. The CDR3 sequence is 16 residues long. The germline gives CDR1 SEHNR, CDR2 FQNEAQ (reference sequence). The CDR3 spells CASSLSTGYGANVLTF. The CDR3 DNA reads TGTGCCAGCAGCTTATCGACAGGGTATGGGGCCAACGTCCTGACTTTC.

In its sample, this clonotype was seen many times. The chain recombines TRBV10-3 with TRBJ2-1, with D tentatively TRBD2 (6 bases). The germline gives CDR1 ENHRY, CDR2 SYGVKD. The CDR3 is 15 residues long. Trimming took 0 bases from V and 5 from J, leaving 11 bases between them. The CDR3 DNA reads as TGTGCCATCAGTGAGTCGATGAGACTAGACAATGAGCAGTTCTTC. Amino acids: CAISESMRLDNEQFF.

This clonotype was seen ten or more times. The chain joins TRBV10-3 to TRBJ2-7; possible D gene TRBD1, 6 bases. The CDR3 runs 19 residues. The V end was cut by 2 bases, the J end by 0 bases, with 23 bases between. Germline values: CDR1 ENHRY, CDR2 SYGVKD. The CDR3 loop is CAISERYRAKFSSSYEQYF. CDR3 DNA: TGTGCCATCAGTGAGAGATACAGGGCCAAATTTTCGAGCTCCTACGAGCAGTACTTC.

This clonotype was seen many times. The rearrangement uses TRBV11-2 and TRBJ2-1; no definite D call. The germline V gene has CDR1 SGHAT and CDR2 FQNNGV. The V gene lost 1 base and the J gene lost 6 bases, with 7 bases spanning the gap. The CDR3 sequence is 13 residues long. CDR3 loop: CASSLALPNEQFF. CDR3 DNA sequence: TGTGCCAGCAGCTTAGCCCTGCCCAATGAGCAGTTCTTC.

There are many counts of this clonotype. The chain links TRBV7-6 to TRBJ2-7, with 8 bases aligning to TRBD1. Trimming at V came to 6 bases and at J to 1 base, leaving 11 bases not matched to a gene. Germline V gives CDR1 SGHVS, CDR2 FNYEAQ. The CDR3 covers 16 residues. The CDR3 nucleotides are TGTGCCAGCAGTTCGTCTCGGACAGGGTCTTCCTACGAGCAGTACTTC. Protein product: CASSSSRTGSSYEQYF.

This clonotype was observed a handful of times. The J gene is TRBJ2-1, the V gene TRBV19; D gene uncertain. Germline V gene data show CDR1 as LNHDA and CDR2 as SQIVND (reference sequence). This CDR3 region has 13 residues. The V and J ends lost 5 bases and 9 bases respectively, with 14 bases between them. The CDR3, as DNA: TGTGCCAGTAGTGTACGGGCCCGCGGTGAGCAGTTCTTC. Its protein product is CASSVRARGEQFF.

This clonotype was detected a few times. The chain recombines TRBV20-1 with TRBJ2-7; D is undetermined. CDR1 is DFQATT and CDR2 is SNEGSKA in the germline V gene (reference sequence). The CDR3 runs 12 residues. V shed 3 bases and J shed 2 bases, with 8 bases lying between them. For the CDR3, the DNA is TGCAGTGCTAGGGCACCTACCTACGAGCAGTACTTC. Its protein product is CSARAPTYEQYF.

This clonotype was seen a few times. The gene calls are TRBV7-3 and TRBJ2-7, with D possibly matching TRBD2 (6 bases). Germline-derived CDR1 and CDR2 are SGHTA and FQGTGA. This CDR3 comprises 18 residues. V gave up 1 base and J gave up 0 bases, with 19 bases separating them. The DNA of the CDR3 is TGTGCCAGCAGCTTAAAAGAGAGGGACTTACCAGGCTCCTACGAGCAGTACTTC. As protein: CASSLKERDLPGSYEQYF.

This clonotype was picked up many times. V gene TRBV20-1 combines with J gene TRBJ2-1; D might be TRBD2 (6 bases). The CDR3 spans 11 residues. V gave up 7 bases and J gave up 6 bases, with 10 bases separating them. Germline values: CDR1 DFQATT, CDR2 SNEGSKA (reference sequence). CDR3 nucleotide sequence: TGCAGTGTAATAGCGGCCAATGAGCAGTTCTTC. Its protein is CSVIAANEQFF.

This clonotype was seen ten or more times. CDR3 bases: TGCAGTGCTAGAGATGGAGGGCACGGGCGGCAGTATTTT. This gives the protein CSARDGGHGRQYF. The J gene is TRBJ2-3, the V gene TRBV20-1, with D perhaps TRBD2 (6 bases). The length of the CDR3 is 13 residues. CDR1 and CDR2 from the germline V gene are DFQATT and SNEGSKA (reference sequence). V dropped 0 bases and J dropped 11 bases, with 15 bases sitting between them.

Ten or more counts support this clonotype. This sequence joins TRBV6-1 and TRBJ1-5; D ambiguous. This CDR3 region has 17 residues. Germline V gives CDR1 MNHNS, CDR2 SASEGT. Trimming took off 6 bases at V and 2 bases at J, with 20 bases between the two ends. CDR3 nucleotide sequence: TGTGCCAGCAGCCCTCTAGGGAGGGTGAAAGGCAATCAGCCCCAGCATTTT. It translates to CASSPLGRVKGNQPQHF.

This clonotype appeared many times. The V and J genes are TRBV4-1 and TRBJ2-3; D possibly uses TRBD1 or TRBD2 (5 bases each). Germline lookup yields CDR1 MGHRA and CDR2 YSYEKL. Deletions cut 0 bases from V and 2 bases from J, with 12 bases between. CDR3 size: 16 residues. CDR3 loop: CASSQEEWGYTDTQYF. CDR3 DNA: TGCGCCAGCAGCCAAGAAGAGTGGGGGTACACAGATACGCAGTATTTT.

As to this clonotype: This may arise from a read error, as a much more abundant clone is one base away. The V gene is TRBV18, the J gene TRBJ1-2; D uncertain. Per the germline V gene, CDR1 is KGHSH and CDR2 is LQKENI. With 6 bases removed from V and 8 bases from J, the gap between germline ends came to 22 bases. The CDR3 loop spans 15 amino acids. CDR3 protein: CASSNRNSPLDGYTF. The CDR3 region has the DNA TGTGCCAGCTCCAATAGGAACAGCCCCCTCGACGGCTACACCTTC.